This TCR beta chain was observed in a study of OX40 agonist ivuxolimab in advanced cancers. About the research overall: Patients treated during dose escalation were battling hepatocellular carcinoma, melanoma, renal cell or head and neck cancer. The study, taken as a whole, reports: Among the lowest levels of clonal expansion were found in partial responders at 0.1-3.0 mg/kg. At 0.1 to 3.0 mg/kg, clonal expansion of CD4+ and CD8+ blood T cells had occurred by week 6.

Profiling relied on immunoSEQ multiplex PCR, and the TCRdb table lists in-frame clones only, not all of them. The sample holds 55,000 to 85,000 clones, approximately 90% seen once. Sampling times: baseline, cycle 4 day 1, cycle 7 day 1. A note on this clone: The antigen remains unidentified.

CDR3 length: 13 residues. Trimming cost V 4 bases and J 3 bases, with 8 bases left between them. The V gene's germline CDR1 is SGHRS and CDR2 YFSETQ. The clonotype was recovered from an adult with an advanced solid tumor such as melanoma, head and neck, liver or kidney cancer. This sequence joins TRBV5-1 and TRBJ1-3; D call uncertain. The sequencing here drew on CD4+ or CD8+ T cells sorted from blood, taken in a trial of the OX40 agonist ivuxolimab. In DNA form, the CDR3 reads TGCGCCAGCAGCATGGCGGTTGGAAACACCATATATTTT. It encodes CASSMAVGNTIYF.